This T cell receptor (beta chain) was sequenced for a study of identical twins. Study-level points and caveats: Where beta out-of-frame sequences were concerned, excess twin sharing was weaker. An excess of low generation probability was shown by twin-shared out-of-frame alpha sequences.

Trimming removed 1 base at V and 4 bases at J, with 10 bases between. Germline lookup yields CDR1 SEHNR and CDR2 FQNEAQ (reference sequence). This CDR3 contains 15 residues. Carrying unique molecular identifiers, the cDNA also gained a universal primer site through template switching. TCRdb re-called the 5' RACE reads through MiXCR, storing one row per CDR3 protein. The table includes around 450,000 distinct CDR3 sequences, 13% to 15% detected once. Worth noting for this clonotype: Its target is not known.

This same sample was also taken into another study, of yellow fever vaccine responses in identical twins.

This clonotype was obtained from a woman under 30 in good health. The rearrangement joins TRBV7-9 to TRBJ2-2; D not certain. The source material was CD4+ T cells sorted from blood. Written as DNA, the CDR3 is TGTGCCAGCAGCTTAGGGGCCGGATTCACCGGGGAGCTGTTTTTT. This gives the protein CASSLGAGFTGELFF.